Described below is a single TCR beta chain sequence and its context. The data derive from a study of blood T cell repertoires in COVID-19. The overall study: There were acute and convalescent COVID-19 samples, and they came from the United States, Italy and Spain. Sample material is recorded as cDNA or gDNA derived from T cells, B-cell-depleted T cells, or PBMCs.

CDR3 length: 14 amino acids. Per germline, CDR1 SQVTM and CDR2 ANQGSEA. The V and J ends lost 7 bases and 7 bases, in that order; junction bases with no gene match: 9. The table came from immunoSEQ multiplex PCR; TCRdb's copy has only in-frame clones and leaves some out. The sample contains roughly 220,000 clones, just over 85% of which appear only once. The sequence was collected from a woman aged 40 to 55 with acute COVID-19. Sequencing was done on a sample of PBMCs or T cells enriched from blood (not recorded which). This chain uses TRBV29-1 with TRBJ2-1; 11 nucleotides agree with TRBD1. DNA of the CDR3: TGCAGCGCACCTCCGGGACAGGGGGGAAATGAGCAGTTCTTC. Protein: CSAPPGQGGNEQFF.